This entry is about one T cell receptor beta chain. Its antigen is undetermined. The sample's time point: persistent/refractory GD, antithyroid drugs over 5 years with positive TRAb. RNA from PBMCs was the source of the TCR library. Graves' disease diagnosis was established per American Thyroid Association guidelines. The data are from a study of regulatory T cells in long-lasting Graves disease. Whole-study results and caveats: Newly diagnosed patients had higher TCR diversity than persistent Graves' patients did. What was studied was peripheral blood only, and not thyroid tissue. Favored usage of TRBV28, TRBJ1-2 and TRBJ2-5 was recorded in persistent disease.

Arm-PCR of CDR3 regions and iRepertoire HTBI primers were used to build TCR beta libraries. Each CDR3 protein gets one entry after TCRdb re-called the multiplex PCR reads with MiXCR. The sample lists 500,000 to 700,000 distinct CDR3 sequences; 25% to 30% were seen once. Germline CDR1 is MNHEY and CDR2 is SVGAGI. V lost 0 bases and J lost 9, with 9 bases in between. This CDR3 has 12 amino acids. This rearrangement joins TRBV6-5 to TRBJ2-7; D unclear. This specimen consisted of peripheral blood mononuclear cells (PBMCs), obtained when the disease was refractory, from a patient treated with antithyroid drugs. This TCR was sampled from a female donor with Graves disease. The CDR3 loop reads CASSYSISPQYF. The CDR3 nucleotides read TGTGCCAGCAGTTACTCGATTTCTCCGCAGTACTTC.